This section outlines one T cell receptor (beta chain) sequence together with its context. As yet, its antigen is unknown. The data belong to a study of beta chain features in type 1 diabetes. As for the study in general: All samples yielded roughly 100 million examined sorted cells.

CDR1 is SNHLY, CDR2 FYNNEI, per germline. V was clipped by 6 bases and J by 5 bases, with 13 bases between them. The CDR3 runs to 13 residues. Reverse transcription of all isolated RNA meant that expressed TCRB transcripts were sequenced. About 3.6 million reads was the average for naive, central memory and regulatory T cell samples. Using immunoSEQ multiplex PCR, the repertoire was profiled, and TCRdb retains in-frame clones only, with some absent. The sample comprises some 900,000 clones, roughly 15% of which are singletons, and about 0.02% rests with the top ten. Whole-study findings and limits: With patients and controls alike, PCR might favor shorter templates to an equal degree. More deletions and fewer insertions at VDJ junctions were seen in type 1 diabetes patients.

The TCR sequence derives from a woman younger than 30 in good health. The source material was naive CD4+ T cells from blood. The rearrangement uses TRBV2 and TRBJ1-2; D is uncertain. The CDR3 sequence is CASRTQALYGYTF. CDR3 bases: TGTGCCAGCAGAACTCAGGCCCTATATGGCTACACCTTC.